This T cell receptor beta chain was retrieved from a study of neoadjuvant anti-PD-1 for oral cavity cancer. General study points: With a few patients per group, TCR findings need larger cohorts. Higher pretreatment blood Treg/Th17 ratios correlated with higher pretreatment blood and lower post-treatment tumor TCRbeta clonality.

Patients had newly diagnosed, untreated stage II-IVA oral cavity squamous cell carcinoma. Trimming cost V 2 bases and J 6 bases, with 19 bases left between them. This CDR3 region has 17 residues. Germline lookup yields CDR1 SGHTA and CDR2 FQGTGA. Comments on this clone: Its antigen is currently unknown.

Clones were sequenced by immunoSEQ multiplex PCR, and TCRdb holds only the in-frame ones, with some missing. Of over 10,000 clones listed, around 60% are singletons. The rearrangement links TRBV7-3 to TRBJ2-2; a possible D gene is TRBD2 (5 bases). The clonotype was recovered from a person aged 35-79 years with oral cavity squamous cell carcinoma. The donor label of this sample is uncertain. Material: tumor tissue, obtained before nivolumab (anti-PD-1) treatment. As DNA, the CDR3 is TGTGCCAGCAGCTTAGGTCGTGCAGGACTGAAGGCCGGGGAGCTGTTTTTT. Amino acid sequence: CASSLGRAGLKAGELFF.